This T cell receptor (beta chain) was retrieved from a study of blood T cell repertoires in COVID-19. Across the study: Acute and convalescent COVID-19 specimens originated in the United States, Italy and Spain.

Germline CDR1 MNHEY, CDR2 SVGAGI. V lost 0 bases, J lost 2 bases, and 12 bases lay in between. The CDR3 contains 16 residues. Sequencing used immunoSEQ multiplex PCR; TCRdb keeps in-frame clones, though not all of them. The sample lists more than 65,000 clones, more than 75% occurring once. Only a few counts were recorded for this clone. This sample includes further DNA sequences coding for the same CDR3. The sequencing sample was made of peripheral blood. This sequence originates from an elderly woman with acute or convalescent COVID-19. V is TRBV6-5 and J is TRBJ2-3, with D possibly TRBD2 on 6 matching bases. CDR3 sequence (DNA): TGTGCCAGCAGTTACTCGGGTAGCGGCTTCACAGATACGCAGTATTTT. Residues: CASSYSGSGFTDTQYF.